Only one count was recorded for the clone carrying this T cell receptor (beta chain). Its specificity is not known. Sequencing was performed with immunoSEQ multiplex PCR; in TCRdb, only in-frame clones are kept and a portion is missing. This sample has some 120,000 clones, with about nine tenths found just once. This sample is part of a study of T cell responses to AZD1222 COVID-19 vaccine. Whole-study results and caveats: The study identified only five to seven AZD1222 recipients as seropositive at baseline. Breadth and depth of Spike-specific TCRs rose after two AZD1222 doses.

The germline CDR1 and CDR2 sequences are SGHRS and YFSETQ. This CDR3 is 15 amino acids long. Deletions cut 7 bases from V and 0 bases from J, with 15 bases between. The J gene is TRBJ2-3, the V gene TRBV5-1; D is unresolved. The source was peripheral blood, collected on day 0 of AZD1222 vaccination. This clonotype was sampled from an adult in good health. The CDR3 nucleotides read TGCGCCAGCCAAGGGTTGATTACTAGCACAGATACGCAGTATTTT. It yields the protein CASQGLITSTDTQYF.